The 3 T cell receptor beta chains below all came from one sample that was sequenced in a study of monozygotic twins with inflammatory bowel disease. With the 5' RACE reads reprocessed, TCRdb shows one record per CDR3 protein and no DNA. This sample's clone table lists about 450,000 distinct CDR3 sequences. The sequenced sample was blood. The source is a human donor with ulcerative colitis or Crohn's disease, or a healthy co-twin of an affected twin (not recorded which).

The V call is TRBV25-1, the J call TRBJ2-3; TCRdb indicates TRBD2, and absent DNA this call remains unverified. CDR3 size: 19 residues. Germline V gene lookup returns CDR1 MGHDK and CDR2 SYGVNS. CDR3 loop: CASSHRPGLAGGPTDTQYF.

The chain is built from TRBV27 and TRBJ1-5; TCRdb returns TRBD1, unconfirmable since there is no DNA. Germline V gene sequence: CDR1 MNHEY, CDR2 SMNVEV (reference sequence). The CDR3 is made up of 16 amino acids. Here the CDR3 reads CASRSSGTGGNQPQHF.

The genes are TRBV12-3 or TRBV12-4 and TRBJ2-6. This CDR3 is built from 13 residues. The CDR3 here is CASSLWGANVLTF.